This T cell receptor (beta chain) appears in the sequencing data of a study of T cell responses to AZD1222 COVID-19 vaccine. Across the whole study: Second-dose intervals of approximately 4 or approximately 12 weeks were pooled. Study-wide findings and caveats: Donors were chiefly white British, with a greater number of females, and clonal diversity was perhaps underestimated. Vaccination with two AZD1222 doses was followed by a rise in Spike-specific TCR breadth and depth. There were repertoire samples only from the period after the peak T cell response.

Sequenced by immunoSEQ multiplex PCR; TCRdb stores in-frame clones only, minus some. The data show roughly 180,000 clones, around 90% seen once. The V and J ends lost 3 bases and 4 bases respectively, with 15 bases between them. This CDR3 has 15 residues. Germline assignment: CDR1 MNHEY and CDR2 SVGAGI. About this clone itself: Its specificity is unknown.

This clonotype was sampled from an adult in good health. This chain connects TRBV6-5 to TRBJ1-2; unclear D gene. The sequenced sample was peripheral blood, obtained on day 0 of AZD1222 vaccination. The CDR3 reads CASSYSTDSLYGYTF. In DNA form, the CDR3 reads TGTGCCAGCAGTTATTCGACCGATTCGCTCTATGGCTACACCTTC.